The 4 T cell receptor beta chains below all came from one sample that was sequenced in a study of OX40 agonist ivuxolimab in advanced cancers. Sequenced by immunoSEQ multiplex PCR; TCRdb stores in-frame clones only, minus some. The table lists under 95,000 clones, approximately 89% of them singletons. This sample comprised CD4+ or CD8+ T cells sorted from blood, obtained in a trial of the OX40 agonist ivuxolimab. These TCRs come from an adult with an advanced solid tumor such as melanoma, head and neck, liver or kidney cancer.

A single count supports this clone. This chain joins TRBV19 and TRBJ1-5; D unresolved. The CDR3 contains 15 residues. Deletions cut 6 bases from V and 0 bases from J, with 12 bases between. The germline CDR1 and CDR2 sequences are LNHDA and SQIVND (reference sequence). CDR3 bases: TGTGCCAGTAGCCCCAACCTATATAGCAATCAGCCCCAGCATTTT. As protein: CASSPNLYSNQPQHF.

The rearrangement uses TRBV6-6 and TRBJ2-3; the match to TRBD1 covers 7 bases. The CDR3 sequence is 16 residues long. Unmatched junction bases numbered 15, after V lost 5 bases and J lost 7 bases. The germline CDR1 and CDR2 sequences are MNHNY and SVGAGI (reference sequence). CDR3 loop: CASSPLGQEGTHTQYF. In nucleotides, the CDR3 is TGTGCCAGCAGTCCCCTCGGACAGGAAGGCACGCATACGCAGTATTTT.

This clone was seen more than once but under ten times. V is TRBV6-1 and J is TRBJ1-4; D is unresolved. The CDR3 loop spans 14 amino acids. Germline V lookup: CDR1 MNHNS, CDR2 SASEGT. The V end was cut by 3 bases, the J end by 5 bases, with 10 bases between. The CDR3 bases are TGTGCCAGCAGTGAGAGAGGACGGAATGAAAAACTGTTTTTT. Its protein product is CASSERGRNEKLFF.

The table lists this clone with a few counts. The CDR3 DNA sequence: TGTGCCAGCAGTCCTCTAGGGCAGGGGGTCTCTGGGGCCAACGTCCTGACTTTC. It encodes CASSPLGQGVSGANVLTF. V gene TRBV25-1 combines with J gene TRBJ2-6, with TRBD1 matching 7 bases. This CDR3 is built from 18 residues. Germline V gives CDR1 MGHDK, CDR2 SYGVNS. Losses at the gene ends were 5 bases for V and 0 bases for J; bases not matched to a gene: 10.